Following are 16 T cell receptor beta chains from one sample sequenced in a study of T cell responses to AZD1222 COVID-19 vaccine. The repertoire was sequenced with immunoSEQ multiplex PCR; TCRdb's copy has only in-frame clones and lacks some. This sample has tens of thousands of clones, with approximately 89% found just once. Sequencing was performed on peripheral blood, taken 28 days after the second AZD1222 dose. Every receptor here comes from an adult who received the AZD1222 COVID-19 vaccine.

This clone was seen more than once but under ten times. The genes are TRBV7-3 and TRBJ2-2; 7 nucleotides align to TRBD1. Trimming at V came to 4 bases and at J to 3 bases, leaving 11 bases not matched to a gene. The CDR3 has 17 amino acids. Germline assignment: CDR1 SGHTA and CDR2 FQGTGA. The CDR3 DNA reads TGTGCCAGCAGCTACAAAGGGGGCAGGTTGGACACCGGGGAGCTGTTTTTT. Its protein product is CASSYKGGRLDTGELFF.

This chain connects TRBV6-5 to TRBJ2-7, with D possibly TRBD2 on 6 matching bases. Trimming cost V 1 base and J 6 bases, with 13 bases left between them. This CDR3 contains 14 residues. Germline-derived CDR1 and CDR2 are MNHEY and SVGAGI. The CDR3 here is CASSYYPEGSEQYF. Written as DNA, the CDR3 is TGTGCCAGCAGTTACTACCCGGAGGGGTCCGAGCAGTACTTC.

V and J are TRBV10-3 and TRBJ2-3; 7 nucleotides agree with TRBD2. Trimming cost V 7 bases and J 0 bases; bases outside gene matches: 13. CDR3 size: 17 residues. CDR1 ENHRY and CDR2 SYGVKD come from the germline V gene. In DNA form, the CDR3 reads TGTGCCATCAACTCAGCGGGGCGGAGCCTTAGCACAGATACGCAGTATTTT. This codes for CAINSAGRSLSTDTQYF.

This chain joins TRBV6-4 and TRBJ2-1; a possible D gene is TRBD2 (7 bases). Per germline, CDR1 MRHNA and CDR2 SNTAGT. The CDR3 runs 16 residues. V was pared by 1 base and J by 5 bases, with 15 bases between. CDR3 in DNA: TGTGCCAGCAGTGACTTAGGGGGGGCCGGACACAATGAGCAGTTCTTC. This sequence encodes CASSDLGGAGHNEQFF.

The chain employs TRBV5-1 and TRBJ2-1; D remains ambiguous. The germline gives CDR1 SGHRS, CDR2 YFSETQ. The CDR3 contains 11 residues. V was shortened by 4 bases and J by 5 bases, with 4 bases between the two germline ends. For the CDR3, the DNA is TGCGCCAGCAGCGTAGACAATGAGCAGTTCTTC. Translating it yields CASSVDNEQFF. Complete variable domain (other parts from reference TRBV5-1 and TRBJ2-1): KAGVTQTPRYLIKTRGQQVTLSCSPISGHRSVSWYQQTPGQGLQFLFEYFSETQRNKGNFPGRFSGRQFSNSRSEMNVSTLELGDSALYLCASSVDNEQFFGPGTRLTVL.

The chain is built from TRBV2 and TRBJ2-5, with D possibly being TRBD1 (6 bases). Trimming shortened V by 6 bases and J by 3 bases, and 17 bases separated the two germline ends. The CDR3 is 15 amino acids. Looked up from germline, CDR1 is SNHLY and CDR2 is FYNNEI. The CDR3: CASSKSGTTKETQYF. The CDR3 coding sequence is TGTGCCAGCAGCAAATCCGGGACAACGAAAGAGACCCAGTACTTC.

V gene TRBV28 combines with J gene TRBJ2-7; 9 bases are a match to TRBD1. The germline V gene encodes CDR1 MDHEN and CDR2 SYDVKM. Unmatched junction bases numbered 9, after V lost 6 bases and J lost 3 bases. The CDR3 is 15 amino acids. Here the CDR3 DNA reads TGTGCCAGCAGCGCTGCCGGGACAGGGAGCTACGAGCAGTACTTC. It is translated as CASSAAGTGSYEQYF.

This clone came up once. V gene TRBV19 combines with J gene TRBJ2-2, with 7 bases lining up with TRBD1. The CDR3 spans 15 residues. Germline V gene lookup returns CDR1 LNHDA and CDR2 SQIVND (reference sequence). The V gene end was trimmed by 6 bases and the J gene end by 5 bases; junction bases not matched to a gene: 9. The CDR3 here is CASRRADRETGELFF. The CDR3 nucleotides are TGTGCCAGTAGGCGGGCCGACAGGGAGACCGGGGAGCTGTTTTTT.

As DNA, the CDR3 is TGTGCCAGCAGTTTGTTCGGGACAGCTAATGAAAAACTGTTTTTT. Translated, it gives CASSLFGTANEKLFF. The chain is built from TRBV28 and TRBJ1-4; 7 nucleotides align to TRBD1. Germline CDR1 and CDR2: MDHEN and SYDVKM. The CDR3 spans 15 residues. V trimming: 3 bases; J trimming: 3 bases; junction bases outside the gene matches: 4.

The chain uses TRBV6-6 and TRBJ2-7; no clear D gene. CDR1 is MNHNY, CDR2 SVGAGI, per germline (reference sequence). The length of the CDR3 is 12 residues. Trimming removed 2 bases at V and 5 bases at J, with 7 bases between. This chain's CDR3 is CASSYAGDEQYV. In nucleotides, the CDR3 is TGTGCCAGCAGTTACGCCGGAGACGAGCAGTACGTC.

The chain employs TRBV7-3 and TRBJ2-1, with TRBD1 matching 9 bases. Germline loops: CDR1 SGHTA, CDR2 FQGTGA. The CDR3 is 22 residues long. Trimming removed 4 bases from V and 0 bases from J; junction bases left unmatched: 22. The CDR3 sequence is CASSYHHQPGQGPRSSYNEQFF. CDR3 coding DNA: TGTGCCAGCAGCTACCACCACCAACCGGGACAGGGTCCCCGCAGCTCCTACAATGAGCAGTTCTTC. Together with reference TRBV7-3 and TRBJ2-1, the CDR3 gives the full variable domain: GAGVSQTPSNKVTEKGKYVELRCDPISGHTALYWYRQSLGQGPEFLIYFQGTGAADDSGLPNDRFFAVRPEGSVSTLKIQRTERGDSAVYLCASSYHHQPGQGPRSSYNEQFFGPGTRLTVL.

This clone appeared a few times. The chain links TRBV15 to TRBJ1-1; the match to TRBD1 covers 9 bases. J gave up 5 bases and V 0 bases, and 13 bases lay outside the gene matches. Germline V gene lookup returns CDR1 LNHNV and CDR2 YYDKDF (reference sequence). The CDR3 runs 18 residues. The CDR3 DNA reads TGTGCCACCAGCAGAGACCTCGCACGAACAGGGGGCCGGACTGAAGCTTTCTTT. Translated, it gives CATSRDLARTGGRTEAFF.

This chain connects TRBV29-1 to TRBJ1-2; no firm D call. The ends were cut back, 4 bases at V and 0 bases at J, with 9 bases in the middle. The CDR3 is 13 amino acids. The germline V gene has CDR1 SQVTM and CDR2 ANQGSEA. The CDR3 region has the DNA TGCAGCGTTGGCACGGGAGCTAACTATGGCTACACCTTC. This encodes CSVGTGANYGYTF.

The genes are TRBV19 and TRBJ1-2, with 9 bases that match TRBD1. Germline CDR1 reads LNHDA; CDR2 reads SQIVND (reference sequence). V shed 5 bases, J shed 4 bases, and the junction held 17 bases outside the gene matches. This CDR3 spans 18 amino acids. DNA for the CDR3: TGTGCCAGTAGTGCCCTCCCCGGGACAGGGAGCTTCCTCTATGGCTACACCTTC. Translation gives CASSALPGTGSFLYGYTF.

A word on this clone: At one boundary the junction diverges from the germline segment, which might be a read error. The rearrangement joins TRBV7-3 to TRBJ1-2; D is undetermined. The CDR3 runs 15 residues. Germline CDR1 and CDR2: SGHTA and FQGTGA. CDR3: CASSFPTTANYGYTF. CDR3 nucleotide sequence: TGTGCCAGCAGCTTCCCCACCACAGCTAACTATGGCTACACCTTT.

J is TRBJ2-7 and V is TRBV20-1, with TRBD1 as a possible D gene (6 bases). The CDR3 covers 11 residues. V gave up 6 bases and J gave up 4 bases, with 10 bases separating them. Germline V gives CDR1 DFQATT, CDR2 SNEGSKA (reference sequence). The CDR3, as DNA: TGCAGTGCCAACAGGGTTTACGAGCAGTACGTC. Its translation is CSANRVYEQYV.